The text below deals with one T cell receptor (beta chain). Germline CDR1 reads LGHNA; CDR2 reads YNFKEQ. V gave up 0 bases and J gave up 3 bases, with 12 bases separating them. This CDR3 is 16 amino acids long. Unique molecular identifiers were attached to individual cDNA molecules within the library. One entry per CDR3 protein results from TCRdb running MiXCR on the RACE reads. The data hold about 190,000 distinct CDR3 sequences, with 20% to 25% observed a single time. This entry is derived from a study of human T cells and chemical hapten exposure. Documented time point: patch test 3, about 24 weeks after DPC sensitization. Treatment defined: therapeutic diphenylcyclopropenone sensitization with weekly scalp DPC.

The TCR comes from a woman between 40 and 50 years old with alopecia areata. Some clones in this sample may be carry-over from other donors' samples. The rearrangement links TRBV4-2 to TRBJ1-3; D remains ambiguous. This sample comprised whole blood, obtained in connection with sensitization to the hapten diphenylcyclopropenone (DPC). The CDR3 nucleotides are TGTGCCAGCAGCCAAGATGGTGTAGGTTATGGAAACACCATATATTTT. Its protein product is CASSQDGVGYGNTIYF.